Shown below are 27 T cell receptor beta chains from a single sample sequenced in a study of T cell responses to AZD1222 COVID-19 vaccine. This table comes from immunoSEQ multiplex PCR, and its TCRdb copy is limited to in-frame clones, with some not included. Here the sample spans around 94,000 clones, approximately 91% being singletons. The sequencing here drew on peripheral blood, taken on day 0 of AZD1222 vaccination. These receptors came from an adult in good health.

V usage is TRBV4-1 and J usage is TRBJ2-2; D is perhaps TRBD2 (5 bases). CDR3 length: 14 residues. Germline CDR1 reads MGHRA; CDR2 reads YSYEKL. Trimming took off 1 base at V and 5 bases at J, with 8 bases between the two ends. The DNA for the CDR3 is TGCGCCAGCAGCCAAGTCAGAGGGACCGGGGAGCTGTTTTTT. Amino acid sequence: CASSQVRGTGELFF.

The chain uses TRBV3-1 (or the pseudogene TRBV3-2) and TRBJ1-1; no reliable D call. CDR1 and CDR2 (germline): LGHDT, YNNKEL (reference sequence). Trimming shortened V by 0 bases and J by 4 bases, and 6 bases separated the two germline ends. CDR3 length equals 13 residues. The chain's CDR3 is CASSQESATEAFF. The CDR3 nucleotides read TGTGCCAGCAGCCAAGAAAGCGCCACTGAAGCTTTCTTT.

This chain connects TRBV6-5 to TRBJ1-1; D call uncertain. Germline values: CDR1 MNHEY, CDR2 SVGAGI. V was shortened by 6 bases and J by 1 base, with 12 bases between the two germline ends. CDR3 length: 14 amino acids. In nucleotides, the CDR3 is TGTGCCAGCAGACCCCGGGCCTCGAACACTGAAGCTTTCTTT. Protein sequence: CASRPRASNTEAFF.

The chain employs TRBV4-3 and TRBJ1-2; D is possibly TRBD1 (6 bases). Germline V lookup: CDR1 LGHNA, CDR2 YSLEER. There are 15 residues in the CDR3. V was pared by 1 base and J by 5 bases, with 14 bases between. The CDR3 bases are TGCGCCAGCAGCCAAGCTTCTGGGGGGCCTTATGGCTACACCTTC. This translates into CASSQASGGPYGYTF.

The DNA of the CDR3 is TGTGCCAGCTCACCAGGGACTCATTCACCCCTCCACTTT. The encoded protein is CASSPGTHSPLHF. The rearrangement uses TRBV18 and TRBJ1-6; D may be TRBD1 (5 bases). The CDR3 spans 13 residues. V was clipped by 2 bases and J by 8 bases, with 7 bases between them. CDR1 is KGHSH, CDR2 LQKENI, per germline. Combining the CDR3 with reference TRBV18 and TRBJ1-6 gives the whole variable domain NAGVMQNPRHLVRRRGQEARLRCSPMKGHSHVYWYRQLPEEGLKFMVYLQKENIIDESGMPKERFSAEFPKEGPSILRIQQVVRGDSAAYFCASSPGTHSPLHFGNGTRLTVT.

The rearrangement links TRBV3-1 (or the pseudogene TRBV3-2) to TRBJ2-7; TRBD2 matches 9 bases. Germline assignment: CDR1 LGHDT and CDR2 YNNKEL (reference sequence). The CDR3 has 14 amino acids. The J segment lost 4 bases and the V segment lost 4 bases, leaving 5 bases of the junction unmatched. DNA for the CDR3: TGTGCCAGCAGCCCACGCGGGGGGGCGTACGAGCAGTACTTC. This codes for CASSPRGGAYEQYF.

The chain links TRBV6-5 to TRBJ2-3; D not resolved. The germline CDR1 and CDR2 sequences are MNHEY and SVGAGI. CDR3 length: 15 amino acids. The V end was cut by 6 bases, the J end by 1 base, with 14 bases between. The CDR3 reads CASSWAQAGTDTQYF. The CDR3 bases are TGTGCCAGCAGCTGGGCCCAGGCAGGCACAGATACGCAGTATTTT.

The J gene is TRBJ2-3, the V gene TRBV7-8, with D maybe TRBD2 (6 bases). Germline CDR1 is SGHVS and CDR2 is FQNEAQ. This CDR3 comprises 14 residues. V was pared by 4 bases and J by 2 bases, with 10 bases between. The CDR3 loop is CASSWGVYTDTQYF. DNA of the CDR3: TGTGCCAGCAGCTGGGGGGTATACACAGATACGCAGTATTTT.

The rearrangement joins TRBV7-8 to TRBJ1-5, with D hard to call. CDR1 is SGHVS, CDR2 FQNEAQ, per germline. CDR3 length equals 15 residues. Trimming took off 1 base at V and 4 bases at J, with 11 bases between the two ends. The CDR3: CASSLDPGPNQPQHF. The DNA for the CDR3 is TGTGCCAGCAGCTTAGACCCCGGCCCGAATCAGCCCCAGCATTTT.

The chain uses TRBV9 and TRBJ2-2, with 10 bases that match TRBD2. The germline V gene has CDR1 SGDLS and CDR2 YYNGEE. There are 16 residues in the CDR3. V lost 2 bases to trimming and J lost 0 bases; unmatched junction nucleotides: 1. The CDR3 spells CASSVSGRSNTGELFF. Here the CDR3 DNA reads TGTGCCAGCAGCGTTAGCGGGAGGTCGAACACCGGGGAGCTGTTTTTT.

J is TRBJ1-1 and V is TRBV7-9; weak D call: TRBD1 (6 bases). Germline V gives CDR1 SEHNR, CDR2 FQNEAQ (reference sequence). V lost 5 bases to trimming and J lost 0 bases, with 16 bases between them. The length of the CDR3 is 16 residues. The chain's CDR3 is CASSLPSGTMNTEAFF. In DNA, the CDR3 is TGTGCCAGCAGCCTACCATCCGGGACAATGAACACTGAAGCTTTCTTT.

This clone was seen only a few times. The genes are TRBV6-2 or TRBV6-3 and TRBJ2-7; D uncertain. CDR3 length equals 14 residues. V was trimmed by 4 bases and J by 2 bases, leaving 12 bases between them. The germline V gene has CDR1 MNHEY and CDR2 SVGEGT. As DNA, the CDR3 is TGTGCCAGCAGTTCTAACAGTCCCCCCTACGAGCAGTACTTC. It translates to CASSSNSPPYEQYF.

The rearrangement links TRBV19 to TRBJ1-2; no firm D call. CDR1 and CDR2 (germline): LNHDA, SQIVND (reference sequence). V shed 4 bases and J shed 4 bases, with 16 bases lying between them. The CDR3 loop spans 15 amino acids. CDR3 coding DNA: TGTGCCAGTAGTAGAATGGGAGACCCGGGCTATGGCTACACCTTC. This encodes CASSRMGDPGYGYTF.

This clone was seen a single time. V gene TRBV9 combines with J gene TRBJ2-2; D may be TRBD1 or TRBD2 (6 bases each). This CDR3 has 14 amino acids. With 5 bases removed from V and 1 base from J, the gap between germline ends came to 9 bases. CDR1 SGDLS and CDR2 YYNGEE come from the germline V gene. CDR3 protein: CASRGGQNTGELFF. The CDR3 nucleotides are TGTGCCAGCAGGGGGGGACAGAACACCGGGGAGCTGTTTTTT.

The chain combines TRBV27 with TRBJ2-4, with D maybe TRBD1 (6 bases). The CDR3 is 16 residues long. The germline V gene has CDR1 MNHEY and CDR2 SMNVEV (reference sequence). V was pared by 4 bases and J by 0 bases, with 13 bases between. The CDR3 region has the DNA TGTGCCAGCAGTTCCATCCAGGGGCTAGCCAAAAACATTCAGTACTTC. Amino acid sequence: CASSSIQGLAKNIQYF.

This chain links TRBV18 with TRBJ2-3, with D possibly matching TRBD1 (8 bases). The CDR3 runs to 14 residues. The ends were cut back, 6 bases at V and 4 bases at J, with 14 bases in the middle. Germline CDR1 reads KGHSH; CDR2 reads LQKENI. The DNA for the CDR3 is TGTGCCAGCTCTCAACAGGGGGGGGCAGATACGCAGTATTTT. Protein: CASSQQGGADTQYF.

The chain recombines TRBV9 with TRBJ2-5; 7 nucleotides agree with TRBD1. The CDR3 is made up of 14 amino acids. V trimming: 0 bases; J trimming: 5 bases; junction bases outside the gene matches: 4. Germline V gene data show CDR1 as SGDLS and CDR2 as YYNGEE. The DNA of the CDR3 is TGTGCCAGCAGCGTAGGAGTCAGGGGGGAGACCCAGTACTTC. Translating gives CASSVGVRGETQYF.

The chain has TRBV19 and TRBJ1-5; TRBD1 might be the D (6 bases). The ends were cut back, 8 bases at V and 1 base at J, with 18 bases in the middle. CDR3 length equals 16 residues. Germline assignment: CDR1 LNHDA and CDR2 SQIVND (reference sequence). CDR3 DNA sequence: TGTGCCAGTTCCTACCGAGGGGGTAGGAGCAATCAGCCCCAGCATTTT. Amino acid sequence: CASSYRGGRSNQPQHF.

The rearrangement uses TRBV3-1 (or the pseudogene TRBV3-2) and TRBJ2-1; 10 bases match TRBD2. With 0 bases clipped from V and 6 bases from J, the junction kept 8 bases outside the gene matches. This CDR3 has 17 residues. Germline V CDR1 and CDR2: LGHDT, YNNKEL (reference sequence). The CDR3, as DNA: TGTGCCAGCAGCCAAGATCACGCTAGCGGGGGCGCCAATGAGCAGTTCTTC. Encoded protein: CASSQDHASGGANEQFF.

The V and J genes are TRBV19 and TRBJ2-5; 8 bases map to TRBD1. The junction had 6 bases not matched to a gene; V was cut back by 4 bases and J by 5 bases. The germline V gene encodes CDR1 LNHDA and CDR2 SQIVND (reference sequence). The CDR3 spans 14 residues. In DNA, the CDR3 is TGTGCCAGTAGTACCGACAGGGGAGATGAGACCCAGTACTTC. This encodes CASSTDRGDETQYF.

CDR3 in amino acids: CATGGSSNQPQHF. The CDR3, as DNA: TGTGCCACCGGGGGGAGTAGCAATCAGCCCCAGCATTTT. The rearrangement joins TRBV24-1 to TRBJ1-5; the D gene is possibly TRBD1 (5 bases). Germline CDR1 reads KGHDR; CDR2 reads SFDVKD. The CDR3 extends over 13 amino acids. V was pared by 9 bases and J by 0 bases, with 8 bases between.

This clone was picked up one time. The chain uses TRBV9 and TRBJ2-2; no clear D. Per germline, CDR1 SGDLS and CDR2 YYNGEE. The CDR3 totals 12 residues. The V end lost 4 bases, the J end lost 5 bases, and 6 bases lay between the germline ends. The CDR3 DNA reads TGTGCCAGCAGCCCCCGGACCGGGGAGCTGTTTTTT. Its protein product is CASSPRTGELFF.

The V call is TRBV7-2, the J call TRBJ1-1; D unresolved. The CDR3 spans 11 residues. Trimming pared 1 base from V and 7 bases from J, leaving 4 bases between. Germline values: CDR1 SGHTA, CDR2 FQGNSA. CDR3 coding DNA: TGTGCCAGCAGCTTAGAGGTTGAAGCTTTCTTT. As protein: CASSLEVEAFF.

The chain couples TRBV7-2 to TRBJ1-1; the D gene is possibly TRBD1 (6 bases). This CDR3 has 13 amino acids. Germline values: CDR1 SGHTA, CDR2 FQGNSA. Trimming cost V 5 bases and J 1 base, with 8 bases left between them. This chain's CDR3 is CASSVDRNTEAFF. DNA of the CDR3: TGTGCCAGCAGCGTGGACAGGAACACTGAAGCTTTCTTT.

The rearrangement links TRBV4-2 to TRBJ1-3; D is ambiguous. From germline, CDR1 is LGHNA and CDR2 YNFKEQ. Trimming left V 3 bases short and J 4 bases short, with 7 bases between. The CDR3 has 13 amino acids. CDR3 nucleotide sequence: TGTGCCAGCAGCCAGTCCCAGGGAAACACCATATATTTT. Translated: CASSQSQGNTIYF.

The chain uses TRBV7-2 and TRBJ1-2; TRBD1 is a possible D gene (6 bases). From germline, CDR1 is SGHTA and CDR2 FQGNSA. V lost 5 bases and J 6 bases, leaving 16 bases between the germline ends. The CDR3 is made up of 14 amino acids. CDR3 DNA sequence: TGTGCCAGCAGCCCCCGGGGGGGCTGGGATGGCTACACCTTC. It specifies CASSPRGGWDGYTF.

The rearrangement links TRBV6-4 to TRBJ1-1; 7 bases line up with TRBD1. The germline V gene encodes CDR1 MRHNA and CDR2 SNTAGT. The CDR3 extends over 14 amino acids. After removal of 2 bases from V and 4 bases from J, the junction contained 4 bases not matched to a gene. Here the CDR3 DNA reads TGTGCCAGCAGTGACCACGACAGGGCCACTGAAGCTTTCTTT. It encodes CASSDHDRATEAFF.